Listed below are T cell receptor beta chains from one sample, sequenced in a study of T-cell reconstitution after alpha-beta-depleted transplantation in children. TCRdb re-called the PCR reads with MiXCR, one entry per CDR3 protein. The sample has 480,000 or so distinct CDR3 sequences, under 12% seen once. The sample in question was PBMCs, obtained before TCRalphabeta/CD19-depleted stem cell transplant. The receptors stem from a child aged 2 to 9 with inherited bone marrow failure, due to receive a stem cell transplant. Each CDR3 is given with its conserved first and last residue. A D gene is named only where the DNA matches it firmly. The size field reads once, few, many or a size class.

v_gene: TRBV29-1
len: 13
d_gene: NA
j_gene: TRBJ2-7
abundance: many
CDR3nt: TGCAGCGTGGGCACACTAGCATCCTGGGAGCAGTACTTC
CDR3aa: CSVGTLASWEQYF

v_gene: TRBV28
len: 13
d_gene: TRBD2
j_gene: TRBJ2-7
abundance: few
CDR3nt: TGTGCCAGCAGCCTAGCGGGAGTGGGCGAGCAGTACTTC
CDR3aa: CASSLAGVGEQYF

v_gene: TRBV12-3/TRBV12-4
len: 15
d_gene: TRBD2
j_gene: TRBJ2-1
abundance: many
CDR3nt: TGTGCCAGCAGTCGCACTAGCGGGGGATTCAATGAGCAGTTCTTC
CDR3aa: CASSRTSGGFNEQFF

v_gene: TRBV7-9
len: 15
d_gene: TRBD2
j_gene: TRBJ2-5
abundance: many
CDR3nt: TGTGCCAGCAGCTCAAGGACTAGCACGAGGGAGACCCAGTACTTC
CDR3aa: CASSSRTSTRETQYF

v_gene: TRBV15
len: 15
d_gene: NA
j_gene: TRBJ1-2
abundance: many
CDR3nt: TGTGCCACCAGCACTCCTGAGCTGGGGGACTATGGCTACACCTTC
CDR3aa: CATSTPELGDYGYTF

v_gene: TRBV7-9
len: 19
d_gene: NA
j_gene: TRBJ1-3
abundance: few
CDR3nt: TGTGCCAGCAGCTCCCCCACTCCCCGAAAAGACCGGACTGGAAACACCATATATTTT
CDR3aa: CASSSPTPRKDRTGNTIYF

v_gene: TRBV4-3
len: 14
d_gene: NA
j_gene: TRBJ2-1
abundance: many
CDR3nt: TGCGCCAGCAGTCCCCGGGATGTTTGGGGTGAGCAGTTCTTC
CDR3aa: CASSPRDVWGEQFF

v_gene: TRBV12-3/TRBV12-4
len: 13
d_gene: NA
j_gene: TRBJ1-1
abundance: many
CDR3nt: TGTGCCAGCAGTTTAGCGATGTACACTGAAGCTTTCTTT
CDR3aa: CASSLAMYTEAFF

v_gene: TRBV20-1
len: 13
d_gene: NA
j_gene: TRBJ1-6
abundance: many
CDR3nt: TGCAGTGCTAGGCCGGCCGATTATTCACCCCTCCACTTT
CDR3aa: CSARPADYSPLHF

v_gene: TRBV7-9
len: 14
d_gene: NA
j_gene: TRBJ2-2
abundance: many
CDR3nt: TGTGCCAGCAGCCGGGACTCCATCACCGGGGAGCTGTTTTTT
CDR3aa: CASSRDSITGELFF